The 28 T cell receptor beta chains given below trace back to one sample, sequenced in a study of blood T cell repertoires in COVID-19. Produced via immunoSEQ multiplex PCR; TCRdb's table is partial and in-frame only. The sample yields about 87,000 clones, under 85% seen once. The sequenced sample consisted of peripheral blood. These receptors all stem from a woman aged 70-85 years with acute or convalescent COVID-19.

The chain carries TRBV7-2 and TRBJ1-6; a weak D match, TRBD1 (5 bases). Trimming stripped 2 bases from V and 6 bases from J, with 11 bases between. The germline CDR1 and CDR2 sequences are SGHTA and FQGNSA. The CDR3 sequence is 15 residues long. CDR3 in DNA: TGTGCCAGCAGCTTACTAGGGGTCGGTAATTCACCCCTCCACTTT. Its translation: CASSLLGVGNSPLHF.

The chain recombines TRBV5-4 with TRBJ1-2; 7 bases line up with TRBD1. CDR3 length equals 13 residues. With V trimmed by 0 bases and J by 8 bases, 4 bases remained unmatched. From germline, CDR1 is SGHNT and CDR2 YYREEE (reference sequence). The CDR3 coding sequence is TGTGCCAGCAGCTTGGGACAGGGAAACGGCTACACCTTC. Translation gives CASSLGQGNGYTF. Together with reference TRBV5-4 and TRBJ1-2, the CDR3 gives the full variable domain: ETGVTQSPTHLIKTRGQQVTLRCSSQSGHNTVSWYQQALGQGPQFIFQYYREEENGRGNFPPRFSGLQFPNYSSELNVNALELDDSALYLCASSLGQGNGYTFGSGTRLTVV.

The chain links TRBV5-1 to TRBJ1-2, with TRBD1 identical over 10 bases. The V gene's germline CDR1 is SGHRS and CDR2 YFSETQ. The CDR3 totals 16 residues. The ends lost 3 bases at V and 2 bases at J; junction bases unmatched: 7. This CDR3 reads CASSSLGGQGNYGYTF. The CDR3 region has the DNA TGCGCCAGCAGCTCCTTAGGGGGACAGGGGAACTATGGCTACACCTTC.

This chain uses TRBV18 with TRBJ1-3; TRBD1 is a possible D gene (5 bases). The CDR3 spans 12 residues. The germline CDR1 and CDR2 sequences are KGHSH and LQKENI. The V end lost 3 bases, the J end lost 5 bases, and 5 bases lay between the germline ends. The DNA of the CDR3 is TGTGCCAGCTCACCGGACAGAAACACCATATATTTT. It translates to CASSPDRNTIYF. Full variable domain (missing parts from reference TRBV18 and TRBJ1-3): NAGVMQNPRHLVRRRGQEARLRCSPMKGHSHVYWYRQLPEEGLKFMVYLQKENIIDESGMPKERFSAEFPKEGPSILRIQQVVRGDSAAYFCASSPDRNTIYFGEGSWLTVV.

This clone appeared once. DNA for the CDR3: TGTGCCAGCAGTGAAAGGGGGCAGGGGGCAAGCCTCCAGCCCCAGCATTTT. Its protein product is CASSERGQGASLQPQHF. The chain combines TRBV2 with TRBJ1-5; TRBD1 matches 8 bases. V shed 2 bases and J 7 bases; nucleotides not matched to a gene: 13. The CDR3 sequence is 17 residues long. Germline CDR1 is SNHLY and CDR2 is FYNNEI.

The rearrangement uses TRBV5-4 and TRBJ1-2; TRBD1 matches at 11 bases. CDR1 SGHNT and CDR2 YYREEE come from the germline V gene (reference sequence). The CDR3 has 15 amino acids. V shed 0 bases, J shed 6 bases, and the junction held 4 bases outside the gene matches. In DNA, the CDR3 is TGTGCCAGCAGCTTGGGGACAGGGGGCAGTAATGGCTACACCTTC. Translation gives CASSLGTGGSNGYTF.

The gene calls are TRBV7-2 and TRBJ1-4, with TRBD1 identical over 9 bases. Germline loops: CDR1 SGHTA, CDR2 FQGNSA. Germline trimming cut 5 bases from V and 8 bases from J; bases unmatched to any gene: 12. This CDR3 is 16 amino acids long. The CDR3 coding sequence is TGTGCCAGCAGCCAAACCCACAGGGGGCGAAGGGAAAAACTGTTTTTT. It codes for CASSQTHRGRREKLFF.

J is TRBJ2-7 and V is TRBV29-1, with TRBD1 matching 8 bases. J gave up 0 bases and V 5 bases, and 9 bases lay outside the gene matches. Germline lookup yields CDR1 SQVTM and CDR2 ANQGSEA. CDR3 length equals 15 residues. Here the CDR3 reads CSVNGQGLFSYEQYF. CDR3 in DNA: TGCAGCGTTAATGGACAGGGTCTCTTCTCCTACGAGCAGTACTTC.

The chain is built from TRBV3-1 (or the pseudogene TRBV3-2) and TRBJ2-5, with 7 bases aligning to TRBD1. V dropped 5 bases and J dropped 2; count of bases not matched to a gene: 2. Germline CDR1 LGHDT, CDR2 YNNKEL (reference sequence). The CDR3 extends over 13 amino acids. The CDR3 DNA follows: TGTGCCAGCAGCGGACAGGTTCAAGAGACCCAGTACTTC. It is translated as CASSGQVQETQYF.

This clone was detected once. The V and J genes are TRBV6-5 and TRBJ1-1; the D is unclear. Trimming left V 5 bases short and J 4 bases short, with 14 bases between. This CDR3 contains 14 residues. CDR1 and CDR2 (germline): MNHEY, SVGAGI. The CDR3 loop is CASSPLGFGTEAFF. The CDR3 DNA is TGTGCCAGCAGTCCCCTCGGGTTTGGCACTGAAGCTTTCTTT.

The chain is built from TRBV5-1 and TRBJ2-7; 12 nucleotides agree with TRBD1. V trimming: 4 bases; J trimming: 6 bases; junction bases outside the gene matches: 8. Looked up from germline, CDR1 is SGHRS and CDR2 is YFSETQ. The CDR3 has 15 residues. CDR3: CASSTGTGGTVEQYF. CDR3 DNA: TGCGCCAGCAGCACCGGGACAGGGGGCACTGTCGAGCAGTACTTC.

The chain couples TRBV27 to TRBJ1-1; 8 bases fit TRBD1. This CDR3 has 14 residues. The V and J ends lost 3 bases and 3 bases, in that order; junction bases with no gene match: 3. Germline CDR1 reads MNHEY; CDR2 reads SMNVEV (reference sequence). This CDR3 is CASSFHRGDTEAFF. In DNA form, the CDR3 reads TGTGCCAGCAGTTTCCACAGGGGGGACACTGAAGCTTTCTTT.

The chain carries TRBV6-6 and TRBJ1-2; 7 nucleotides match TRBD1. The CDR3 runs 16 residues. Germline trimming cut 5 bases from V and 6 bases from J; bases unmatched to any gene: 15. Germline-derived CDR1 and CDR2 are MNHNY and SVGAGI (reference sequence). The CDR3 region has the DNA TGTGCCAGCAGTCCTAGCCCCCGGGACAGCCGAGATGGCTACACCTTC. This translates into CASSPSPRDSRDGYTF.

The chain employs TRBV27 and TRBJ1-5; D not resolved. The CDR3 length is 15 residues. Trimming shortened V by 6 bases and J by 0 bases, and 12 bases separated the two germline ends. Looked up from germline, CDR1 is MNHEY and CDR2 is SMNVEV (reference sequence). The CDR3 protein is CASSRTTYSNQPQHF. In DNA form, the CDR3 reads TGTGCCAGCAGCCGAACGACATATAGCAATCAGCCCCAGCATTTT.

This clone was detected a few times. The CDR3 here is CASSTTGQMNTEAFF. The CDR3 DNA sequence: TGTGCCAGTAGTACGACAGGACAAATGAACACTGAAGCTTTCTTT. The chain has TRBV19 and TRBJ1-1; a possible D gene is TRBD1 (6 bases). The CDR3 spans 15 residues. V lost 4 bases and J 0 bases, leaving 12 bases between the germline ends. Germline-derived CDR1 and CDR2 are LNHDA and SQIVND (reference sequence).

This clone was found a few times. In DNA, the CDR3 is TGTGCCAGCAGCCAAGGGTGGGGCGTTCAAGAGACCCAGTACTTC. Its translation is CASSQGWGVQETQYF. The chain carries TRBV3-1 (or the pseudogene TRBV3-2) and TRBJ2-5, with a weak D call TRBD1 (5 bases). V dropped 1 base and J dropped 2 bases, with 11 bases sitting between them. CDR1 LGHDT and CDR2 YNNKEL come from the germline V gene (reference sequence). This CDR3 contains 15 residues.

The CDR3 spells CASSPRQGASGYTF. CDR3 sequence (DNA): TGTGCCAGCTCACCACGACAGGGGGCGTCAGGCTACACCTTC. The V gene is TRBV18, the J gene TRBJ1-2; 10 bases align to TRBD1. This CDR3 has 14 residues. V was clipped by 1 base and J by 8 bases; unmatched bases: 4. The germline V gene encodes CDR1 KGHSH and CDR2 LQKENI.

The chain employs TRBV18 and TRBJ1-5; the D gene is possibly TRBD1 (5 bases). Trimming removed 6 bases at V and 1 base at J, with 10 bases between. Germline V gives CDR1 KGHSH, CDR2 LQKENI. The CDR3 runs 14 residues. CDR3 residues: CASSDGGSNQPQHF. The CDR3 coding sequence is TGTGCCAGCTCCGATGGGGGGAGCAATCAGCCCCAGCATTTT.

As DNA, the CDR3 is TGTGCCAGCAGGATAGGACAGGGCAGGGCAATTGAAGCTTTCTTT. This encodes CASRIGQGRAIEAFF. This sequence joins TRBV6-5 and TRBJ1-1; 8 bases are a match to TRBD1. The CDR3 totals 15 residues. V shed 6 bases, J shed 7 bases, and the junction held 13 bases outside the gene matches. The V gene's germline CDR1 is MNHEY and CDR2 SVGAGI.

The chain uses TRBV28 and TRBJ1-2; 7 nucleotides align to TRBD1. This CDR3 contains 13 residues. The V gene end was trimmed by 4 bases and the J gene end by 4 bases; junction bases not matched to a gene: 3. Per germline, CDR1 MDHEN and CDR2 SYDVKM. This CDR3 is CASSSGGSYGYTF. The CDR3 region has the DNA TGTGCCAGCAGTTCAGGGGGAAGCTATGGCTACACCTTC.

This chain joins TRBV7-8 and TRBJ1-1; no firm D call. CDR3 length: 13 residues. Germline assignment: CDR1 SGHVS and CDR2 FQNEAQ. V was pared by 7 bases and J by 5 bases, with 14 bases between. The CDR3 loop reads CASTYEGWTEAFF. The CDR3 DNA sequence: TGTGCCAGCACCTACGAGGGTTGGACTGAAGCTTTCTTT.

This clone was seen a single time. This chain joins TRBV3-1 (or the pseudogene TRBV3-2) and TRBJ1-6; D is perhaps TRBD1 (5 bases). V was pared by 3 bases and J by 10 bases, with 7 bases between. The CDR3 has 12 amino acids. Germline V gene lookup returns CDR1 LGHDT and CDR2 YNNKEL (reference sequence). CDR3 sequence: CASSQGRSPLHF. The DNA for the CDR3 is TGTGCCAGCAGCCAGGGGCGGTCACCCCTCCACTTT.

The chain has TRBV24-1 and TRBJ2-3; TRBD1 might be the D (5 bases). V dropped 11 bases and J dropped 1 base, with 15 bases sitting between them. The CDR3 runs 14 residues. Germline CDR1 is KGHDR and CDR2 is SFDVKD. In nucleotides, the CDR3 is TGTGCCAGTTCAGGGCGCCCCGGCACAGATACGCAGTATTTT. Amino acid sequence: CASSGRPGTDTQYF.

V and J are TRBV6-4 and TRBJ2-6; 11 bases map to TRBD1. Germline V gene lookup returns CDR1 MRHNA and CDR2 SNTAGT. With V trimmed by 6 bases and J by 0 bases, 10 bases remained unmatched. The CDR3 contains 19 residues. DNA of the CDR3: TGTGCCAGCAGACGGACAGGGGGCCCCTTATTCTCTGGGGCCAACGTCCTGACTTTC. Translation gives CASRRTGGPLFSGANVLTF.

The genes are TRBV10-1 and TRBJ2-7; maybe TRBD1 (6 bases). The CDR3 covers 9 residues. Between the trimmed V and J ends, which lost 9 bases and 7 bases, there was a span of 7 bases. Germline V gene data show CDR1 as WNHNN and CDR2 as SYGVQD (reference sequence). DNA for the CDR3: TGCGCCAGAAGGGGGGAGCAGTACTTC. Translated: CARRGEQYF.

The V call is TRBV5-8, the J call TRBJ1-6; 10 positions match TRBD1. CDR3 length: 16 residues. The germline CDR1 and CDR2 sequences are SGHTS and YDEGEE. Losses at the gene ends were 2 bases for V and 9 bases for J; bases not matched to a gene: 8. The CDR3 region has the DNA TGTGCCAGCAGCTTTCGGACAGGGGGTGGAAGTTCACCCCTCCACTTT. Translated: CASSFRTGGGSSPLHF.

The chain uses TRBV2 and TRBJ2-1; D is unresolved. The germline V gene encodes CDR1 SNHLY and CDR2 FYNNEI. The germline V and J ends were trimmed by 4 bases and 3 bases, with 10 bases remaining between them. The CDR3 sequence is 14 residues long. The CDR3 sequence is CASSAAFGYNEQFF. In DNA form, the CDR3 reads TGTGCCAGCAGTGCCGCCTTCGGCTACAATGAGCAGTTCTTC.

The chain has TRBV7-9 and TRBJ1-5; D is possibly TRBD1 (5 bases). Germline V gives CDR1 SEHNR, CDR2 FQNEAQ (reference sequence). The CDR3 is made up of 13 amino acids. Trimming took off 7 bases at V and 1 base at J, with 8 bases between the two ends. For the CDR3, the DNA is TGTGCCAGCAACTCAGGGAGCAATCAGCCCCAGCATTTT. Encoded protein: CASNSGSNQPQHF.